Below are 14 T cell receptor beta chains sequenced from a single sample in a study of blood T cells in healthy people across ages. A second 7 to 11 cycle PCR used barcoded and J-beta primers. TCRdb re-called the 5' RACE reads with MiXCR, one entry per CDR3 protein. The sample records about 1,500,000 distinct CDR3 sequences, approximately 28% being singletons. Sequencing used blood. All receptors derive from a young woman in good health.

The V and J genes are TRBV20-1 and TRBJ1-1; D is undetermined. The length of the CDR3 is 11 residues. Germline CDR1 is DFQATT and CDR2 is SNEGSKA (reference sequence). V lost 5 bases and J lost 3, with 7 bases in between. CDR3 coding DNA: TGCAGTGCTGGTGAAGACACTGAAGCTTTCTTT. Translation: CSAGEDTEAFF.

This clonotype was detected only a few times. The CDR3 DNA reads as TGCGCCAGCAGCCAAGAAAGGGGACAGATGAACACTGAAGCTTTCTTT. Its protein is CASSQERGQMNTEAFF. The chain employs TRBV4-1 and TRBJ1-1; 7 bases map to TRBD1. J lost 0 bases, V lost 0 bases, and 4 bases had no gene match. From germline, CDR1 is MGHRA and CDR2 YSYEKL. The CDR3 is made up of 16 amino acids.

This clonotype appeared many times. A junction end diverges from the germline sequence, so it may reflect a read error. This chain joins TRBV18 and TRBJ2-7, with 7 positions matching TRBD1. The CDR3 is 13 residues long. Germline-derived CDR1 and CDR2 are KGHSH and LQKENI. The CDR3 here is CASSPGTVYEQYF. CDR3 DNA sequence: TGCGCCAGCAGCCCCGGGACAGTCTACGAGCAGTACTTC.

V is TRBV2 and J is TRBJ1-5; no clear D. The CDR3 has 14 residues. The V gene's germline CDR1 is SNHLY and CDR2 FYNNEI. Trimming left V 6 bases short and J 6 bases short, with 15 bases between. The DNA for the CDR3 is TGTGCCAGCAGCGCCGCACTCTCATCTCAGCCCCAGCATTTT. Translating it yields CASSAALSSQPQHF.

The chain recombines TRBV2 with TRBJ2-5; 13 bases are a match to TRBD2. Trimming cost V 6 bases and J 5 bases; bases outside gene matches: 3. The CDR3 length is 14 residues. CDR1 and CDR2 from the germline V gene are SNHLY and FYNNEI. The CDR3 sequence: CASRGTSGTETQYF. DNA for the CDR3: TGTGCCAGCAGGGGGACTAGCGGGACGGAGACCCAGTACTTC. The complete variable domain, with remaining parts taken from reference TRBV2 and TRBJ2-5, reads EPEVTQTPSHQVTQMGQEVILRCVPISNHLYFYWYRQILGQKVEFLVSFYNNEISEKSEIFDDQFSVERPDGSNFTLKIRSTKLEDSAMYFCASRGTSGTETQYFGPGTRLLVL.

Note on this clonotype: One junction end does not reproduce the germline sequence, and a read error may be involved. The chain has TRBV15 and TRBJ2-2; TRBD2 is a possible D gene (5 bases). The CDR3 is 11 amino acids. The germline gives CDR1 LNHNV, CDR2 YYDKDF (reference sequence). The CDR3 reads CATRSTGERFF. CDR3 DNA: TGTGCCACCAGGTCCACCGGGGAGCGGTTTTTT.

The V call is TRBV19, the J call TRBJ1-1; possible D gene TRBD1, 5 bases. CDR3 length: 13 residues. Looked up from germline, CDR1 is LNHDA and CDR2 is SQIVND (reference sequence). Trimming shortened V by 9 bases and J by 4 bases, and 15 bases separated the two germline ends. In DNA, the CDR3 is TGTGCCAGCAAGCAGGGTGGGGGCACTGAAGCTTTCTTT. It yields the protein CASKQGGGTEAFF.

This chain connects TRBV20-1 to TRBJ2-3, with 9 positions matching TRBD1. Trimming at V came to 6 bases and at J to 4 bases, leaving 5 bases not matched to a gene. The CDR3 extends over 13 amino acids. CDR1 and CDR2 (germline): DFQATT, SNEGSKA (reference sequence). The CDR3 DNA reads TGCAGTGCAGGACAGGGGAGCCCAGATACGCAGTATTTT. Its translation: CSAGQGSPDTQYF.

A few counts support this clonotype. The gene calls are TRBV20-1 and TRBJ1-6; 10 bases line up with TRBD1. J gave up 1 base and V 7 bases, and 10 bases lay outside the gene matches. CDR1 and CDR2 (germline): DFQATT, SNEGSKA (reference sequence). This CDR3 has 17 amino acids. This CDR3 is CSGRGQGPNSYNSPLHF. The CDR3 nucleotides are TGCAGTGGTAGGGGACAGGGGCCCAATTCCTATAATTCACCCCTCCACTTT.

The chain has TRBV20-1 and TRBJ2-4; 11 bases align to TRBD2. Gene TRBJ2-7 matches the end of the DNA better, so the J call may be wrong. The germline CDR1 and CDR2 sequences are DFQATT and SNEGSKA (reference sequence). This CDR3 is 13 amino acids long. CDR3 in DNA: TGCAGTGCTCACGGGACTAGCGGTTTCGAGCAGTACTTC. Protein sequence: CSAHGTSGFEQYF.

This clonotype occurred a few times. The chain uses TRBV7-2 and TRBJ2-7; 14 bases match TRBD2. J gave up 4 bases and V 4 bases, and 3 bases lay outside the gene matches. The CDR3 length is 15 residues. Germline V gives CDR1 SGHTA, CDR2 FQGNSA. CDR3 amino acids: CASSSGLAGDYEQYF. The CDR3 region has the DNA TGTGCCAGCAGCTCGGGACTAGCGGGGGATTACGAGCAGTACTTC. The full variable domain, rest sourced from reference TRBV7-2 and TRBJ2-7, is GAGVSQSPSNKVTEKGKDVELRCDPISGHTALYWYRQSLGQGLEFLIYFQGNSAPDKSGLPSDRFSAERTGGSVSTLTIQRTQQEDSAVYLCASSSGLAGDYEQYFGPGTRLTVT.

The chain links TRBV7-3 to TRBJ2-3; TRBD1 is a possible D gene (5 bases). This CDR3 has 15 residues. Germline CDR1 SGHTA, CDR2 FQGTGA. V was shortened by 2 bases and J by 4 bases, with 13 bases between the two germline ends. CDR3 protein: CASSLQGSSADTQYF. DNA for the CDR3: TGTGCCAGCAGCTTACAGGGCTCGAGTGCAGATACGCAGTATTTT.

This clonotype was detected only a few times. One junction end does not reproduce the germline sequence, and a read error may be involved. The rearrangement joins TRBV12-3 or TRBV12-4 to TRBJ2-7; perhaps TRBD2 as D (5 bases). The CDR3 length is 15 residues. CDR3 bases: TGTGCCAGCAGGAAGAAGAGCGGATACTCCCACGAGCAGTACTTC. It codes for CASRKKSGYSHEQYF.

A note on this clonotype: A single base separates this from a much larger clone, so it may be a read error. V is TRBV5-1 and J is TRBJ2-5, with D tentatively TRBD1 or TRBD2 (6 bases each). CDR3 length: 12 residues. Trimming stripped 3 bases from V and 12 bases from J, with 15 bases between. CDR1 is SGHRS, CDR2 YFSETQ, per germline. CDR3 sequence: CASSWRGYEKYF. For the CDR3, the DNA is TGCGCCAGCAGCTGGAGGGGGTACGAGAAGTACTTC. The variable domain in full, completed from reference TRBV5-1 and TRBJ2-5, reads KAGVTQTPRYLIKTRGQQVTLSCSPISGHRSVSWYQQTPGQGLQFLFEYFSETQRNKGNFPGRFSGRQFSNSRSEMNVSTLELGDSALYLCASSWRGYEKYFGPGTRLLVL.